This TCR beta chain appears in the sequencing data of a study of T cell repertoires in cytomegalovirus infection. At the level of the study: Public signatures in TCR beta pointed to CMV infection and matching HLA type. Whole-study findings and limits: Based on cumulative public TCR beta family frequency, carriers of CMV plus the relevant HLA were identified.

As to this clonotype: Its cognate antigen is unknown.

One entry per CDR3 protein, called by TCRdb with MiXCR from the reads. The sample shows roughly 230,000 distinct CDR3 sequences, 22% of them seen only once. Trimming took off 2 bases at V and 14 bases at J, with 12 bases between the two ends. CDR3 length equals 11 residues. The chain carries TRBV12-3 or TRBV12-4 and TRBJ2-5; D may be TRBD2 (6 bases). This TCR was sampled from a human donor in good health (CMV status not recorded). Some clones in this sample may be carry-over from other donors' samples. The sample taken for sequencing was CD8+ T cells from PBMCs. The CDR3 DNA is TGTGCCAGCAGTTTACTGGGCGGGGTTTACTTC. It is translated as CASSLLGGVYF.